One and the same sample provided the 26 T cell receptor beta chains below, sequenced in a study of blood T cell repertoires in COVID-19. The repertoire was sequenced with immunoSEQ multiplex PCR; TCRdb's copy has only in-frame clones and lacks some. The sample shows a few hundred thousand clones, around 80% of them seen only once. What was sequenced was peripheral blood. The receptors were sampled from a woman aged 80 or over with acute or convalescent COVID-19.

This clone was found a few times. The V call is TRBV3-1 (or the pseudogene TRBV3-2), the J call TRBJ2-7, with TRBD1 matching 7 bases. CDR3 length: 15 residues. Per germline, CDR1 LGHDT and CDR2 YNNKEL (reference sequence). V trimming: 4 bases; J trimming: 7 bases; junction bases outside the gene matches: 13. The CDR3 nucleotides read TGTGCCAGCAGCCTTAGGACAGGCCCCTATCCTGAGCAGTACTTC. This encodes CASSLRTGPYPEQYF.

The chain combines TRBV7-9 with TRBJ2-5, with D possibly being TRBD1 (5 bases). This CDR3 has 13 residues. CDR1 is SEHNR and CDR2 is FQNEAQ in the germline V gene (reference sequence). V was pared by 8 bases and J by 5 bases, with 15 bases between. The CDR3 DNA sequence: TGTGCCAGCCAGGCGGACACTGTGGAGACCCAGTACTTC. It codes for CASQADTVETQYF.

The sample holds a few counts of this clone. V gene TRBV5-4 combines with J gene TRBJ2-7; 9 positions match TRBD2. The germline CDR1 and CDR2 sequences are SGHNT and YYREEE (reference sequence). The CDR3 runs to 14 residues. V was clipped by 4 bases and J by 1 base; unmatched bases: 3. CDR3 coding DNA: TGTGCCAGCAGCCTTCTAGCGGGGTCCTACGAGCAGTACTTC. It yields the protein CASSLLAGSYEQYF.

As regards this clone: Mismatch with germline at one junction end may stem from a read error. This rearrangement joins TRBV5-1 to TRBJ1-1, with 8 positions matching TRBD1. This CDR3 has 15 residues. Germline V gene lookup returns CDR1 SGHRS and CDR2 YFSETQ. CDR3 sequence (DNA): TGCGCCAGCAGCCCCCCGACAGGGGTGAACCCTGAAGCTTTCTTT. This codes for CASSPPTGVNPEAFF.

This CDR3 is CASSQFPAGEFTDTQYF. The CDR3 DNA reads TGTGCCAGCAGCCAATTTCCAGCGGGGGAGTTCACAGATACGCAGTATTTT. The V call is TRBV4-2, the J call TRBJ2-3; the match to TRBD2 covers 8 bases. J was trimmed by 2 bases and V by 2 bases; bases with no gene match: 9. Germline values: CDR1 LGHNA, CDR2 YNFKEQ. CDR3 length: 17 amino acids.

The genes are TRBV7-2 and TRBJ1-5, with D maybe TRBD1 (5 bases). Trimming removed 6 bases at V and 0 bases at J, with 9 bases between. In germline, CDR1 is SGHTA, CDR2 FQGNSA. The CDR3 runs 14 residues. CDR3 nucleotide sequence: TGTGCCAGCAGGGGGGGGAATAGCAATCAGCCCCAGCATTTT. It translates to CASRGGNSNQPQHF.

The chain recombines TRBV10-1 with TRBJ2-2; D might be TRBD2 (5 bases). With 6 bases removed from V and 4 bases from J, the gap between germline ends came to 12 bases. The CDR3 sequence is 14 residues long. Looked up from germline, CDR1 is WNHNN and CDR2 is SYGVQD (reference sequence). The CDR3 nucleotides are TGCGCCAGCAGGCCGGGATATGGCACCGGGGAGCTGTTTTTT. Protein: CASRPGYGTGELFF.

The V gene is TRBV7-2, the J gene TRBJ2-1; D is perhaps TRBD2 (6 bases). CDR1 and CDR2 (germline): SGHTA, FQGNSA. V gave up 1 base and J gave up 5 bases, with 18 bases separating them. The CDR3 has 17 residues. CDR3 DNA: TGTGCCAGCAGCTTAGAGGCTCGGGGGAGCCTAGACAATGAGCAGTTCTTC. It specifies CASSLEARGSLDNEQFF.

V is TRBV7-6 and J is TRBJ1-1, with D perhaps TRBD1 (5 bases). The CDR3 is 15 residues long. Between the trimmed V and J ends, which lost 0 bases and 1 base, there was a span of 9 bases. The germline gives CDR1 SGHVS, CDR2 FNYEAQ. CDR3: CASSLAGGGNTEAFF. In DNA, the CDR3 is TGTGCCAGCAGCTTAGCGGGGGGAGGGAACACTGAAGCTTTCTTT.

The J gene is TRBJ1-1, the V gene TRBV11-3, with D hard to call. This CDR3 is 13 amino acids long. V lost 3 bases and J lost 4, with 9 bases in between. Germline V CDR1 and CDR2: SGHNT, YENEEA. CDR3: CASSFNRGTEAFF. In DNA, the CDR3 is TGTGCCAGCAGCTTTAATCGGGGCACTGAAGCTTTCTTT. The full variable domain, in which reference TRBV11-3 and TRBJ1-1 provide the parts outside the CDR3, is EAGVVQSPRYKIIEKKQPVAFWCNPISGHNTLYWYLQNLGQGPELLIRYENEEAVDDSQLPKDRFSAERLKGVDSTLKIQPAELGDSAVYLCASSFNRGTEAFFGQGTRLTVV.

The rearrangement joins TRBV19 to TRBJ1-2, with D perhaps matching TRBD1 (5 bases). The CDR3 has 15 amino acids. Germline values: CDR1 LNHDA, CDR2 SQIVND (reference sequence). Trimming took off 4 bases at V and 2 bases at J, with 14 bases between the two ends. For the CDR3, the DNA is TGTGCCAGTAGTACCAGGACAACTACGAACTATGGCTACACCTTC. Its translation is CASSTRTTTNYGYTF.

This clone came up a few times. The CDR3 loop reads CASSQGGTGLRTQYF. CDR3 nucleotides: TGTGCCAGCAGCCAAGGAGGGACAGGCCTCAGGACCCAGTACTTC. The genes are TRBV3-1 (or the pseudogene TRBV3-2) and TRBJ2-5; 8 bases align to TRBD1. Germline lookup yields CDR1 LGHDT and CDR2 YNNKEL (reference sequence). Trimming took 1 base from V and 7 from J; bases not matched to a gene: 8. There are 15 residues in the CDR3.

The rearrangement links TRBV28 to TRBJ1-4, with 7 positions matching TRBD1. The CDR3 loop spans 12 amino acids. Germline-derived CDR1 and CDR2 are MDHEN and SYDVKM. Trimming took 2 bases from V and 16 from J; bases not matched to a gene: 7. CDR3 in DNA: TGTGCCAGCAGTTTACCGGGGACAGAAAAGTTTTTT. As protein: CASSLPGTEKFF.

A remark on this clone: Different DNA sequences within this sample yield the same CDR3. The V call is TRBV20-1, the J call TRBJ1-1; D might be TRBD1 (5 bases). This CDR3 region has 13 residues. From germline, CDR1 is DFQATT and CDR2 SNEGSKA (reference sequence). V dropped 3 bases and J dropped 0 bases, with 8 bases sitting between them. In nucleotides, the CDR3 is TGCAGTGCTAGTCCGGGGGTGAACACTGAAGCTTTCTTT. Encoded protein: CSASPGVNTEAFF.

The rearrangement links TRBV7-6 to TRBJ2-2; possibly TRBD1 for D (5 bases). The CDR3 covers 15 residues. Looked up from germline, CDR1 is SGHVS and CDR2 is FNYEAQ. Trimming cost V 2 bases and J 0 bases, with 7 bases left between them. The CDR3 DNA reads TGTGCCAGCAGCTTACTAGGGGCGAACACCGGGGAGCTGTTTTTT. It codes for CASSLLGANTGELFF.

V and J are TRBV3-1 (or the pseudogene TRBV3-2) and TRBJ2-2, with TRBD1 identical over 7 bases. Germline-derived CDR1 and CDR2 are LGHDT and YNNKEL (reference sequence). V trimming: 1 base; J trimming: 0 bases; junction bases outside the gene matches: 2. The length of the CDR3 is 16 residues. The CDR3 nucleotides are TGTGCCAGCAGCCAAGCGGGACAGACGAACACCGGGGAGCTGTTTTTT. Translation: CASSQAGQTNTGELFF.

The gene calls are TRBV23-1 and TRBJ2-1; D remains unclear. TRBV23-1 is flagged as an ORF with uncertain function. Between the trimmed V and J ends, which lost 4 bases and 6 bases, there was a span of 10 bases. This CDR3 region has 13 residues. In nucleotides, the CDR3 is TGCGCCAGCAGTCGGGCCAGTCCCAATGAGCAGTTCTTC. It encodes CASSRASPNEQFF.

The chain has TRBV6-4 and TRBJ1-1; 10 bases map to TRBD1. CDR1 and CDR2 (germline): MRHNA, SNTAGT. There are 13 residues in the CDR3. The trim removed 3 bases at V and 6 bases at J, leaving 1 base unmatched. The CDR3 spells CASSEDRGAEAFF. The CDR3 nucleotides are TGTGCCAGCAGTGAGGACAGGGGGGCTGAAGCTTTCTTT.

The V call is TRBV9, the J call TRBJ2-2; D might be TRBD1 (5 bases). CDR1 and CDR2 (germline): SGDLS, YYNGEE. This CDR3 region has 15 residues. The V end was cut by 4 bases, the J end by 0 bases, with 10 bases between. DNA of the CDR3: TGTGCCAGCAGCAAAGGGGCCTCGAACACCGGGGAGCTGTTTTTT. Encoded protein: CASSKGASNTGELFF.

This chain uses TRBV12-5 with TRBJ1-1; D remains unclear. Germline V gene lookup returns CDR1 LGHNT and CDR2 FRNRAP. Trimming took off 5 bases at V and 6 bases at J, with 7 bases between the two ends. The CDR3 has 11 residues. CDR3 DNA: TGTGCTAGTGGTCTCGGGGCTGAAGCTTTCTTT. It translates to CASGLGAEAFF.

This sequence joins TRBV11-2 and TRBJ1-3, with D unresolved. The length of the CDR3 is 14 residues. V lost 5 bases and J lost 2, with 10 bases in between. The germline CDR1 and CDR2 sequences are SGHAT and FQNNGV. The CDR3 DNA reads as TGTGCCAGCAGCGAACAATCGACTGGAAACACCATATATTTT. It translates to CASSEQSTGNTIYF. Supplemented by reference TRBV11-2 and TRBJ1-3, the full variable domain reads EAGVAQSPRYKIIEKRQSVAFWCNPISGHATLYWYQQILGQGPKLLIQFQNNGVVDDSQLPKDRFSAERLKGVDSTLKIQPAKLEDSAVYLCASSEQSTGNTIYFGEGSWLTVV.

The CDR3, as DNA: TGTGCCAGCAGCTTACATAGCTCCTATAATTCACCCCTCCACTTT. It is translated as CASSLHSSYNSPLHF. The chain has TRBV7-2 and TRBJ1-6; D is uncertain. The CDR3 length is 15 residues. Trimming stripped 2 bases from V and 0 bases from J, with 5 bases between. Germline CDR1 reads SGHTA; CDR2 reads FQGNSA. Supplemented by reference TRBV7-2 and TRBJ1-6, the full variable domain reads GAGVSQSPSNKVTEKGKDVELRCDPISGHTALYWYRQSLGQGLEFLIYFQGNSAPDKSGLPSDRFSAERTGGSVSTLTIQRTQQEDSAVYLCASSLHSSYNSPLHFGNGTRLTVT.

V and J are TRBV5-8 and TRBJ1-1; a weak D match, TRBD1 (5 bases). The CDR3 length is 15 residues. Looked up from germline, CDR1 is SGHTS and CDR2 is YDEGEE. V dropped 0 bases and J dropped 0 bases, with 9 bases sitting between them. The CDR3 spells CASSLVGVMNTEAFF. The CDR3 DNA sequence: TGTGCCAGCAGCTTGGTAGGGGTCATGAACACTGAAGCTTTCTTT.

Comments on this clone: At one end, the junction sequence differs from germline, possibly due to a read error. The chain couples TRBV7-7 to TRBJ2-5, with TRBD2 matching over 7 bases. Looked up from germline, CDR1 is SSHAT and CDR2 is FNYEAQ (reference sequence). The CDR3 totals 15 residues. CDR3 loop: CASSWKAGRGETQYF. Written as DNA, the CDR3 is TGTGCTAGCAGCTGGAAGGCGGGGAGGGGAGAGACCCAGTACTTC.

The chain combines TRBV5-4 with TRBJ2-3, with D possibly TRBD1 on 5 matching bases. V was pared by 2 bases and J by 8 bases, with 12 bases between. CDR1 SGHNT and CDR2 YYREEE come from the germline V gene (reference sequence). This CDR3 is built from 13 residues. The CDR3 nucleotides read TGTGCCAGCAGCTTTGGGGCAGGAATTACGCAGTATTTT. Its protein product is CASSFGAGITQYF.

V usage is TRBV7-9 and J usage is TRBJ2-7, with D possibly matching TRBD1 (5 bases). Germline CDR1 SEHNR, CDR2 FQNEAQ (reference sequence). V lost 0 bases to trimming and J lost 10 bases, with 13 bases between them. The CDR3 has 13 amino acids. In DNA, the CDR3 is TGTGCCAGCAGCTTAGCGGCTCAGGGTGCCCAGTACTTC. This sequence encodes CASSLAAQGAQYF.